This TCR beta chain was observed in a study of cytomegalovirus exposure and HLA in healthy donors. Overall study context: Findings of an earlier analysis included around 120 million unique TCR beta sequences from 200 million or so T cells. Overall study results and limits: Listed as cytomegalovirus-associated were over 150 TCR beta chains.

For this clone: The antigen remains unidentified.

PCR employed 60 Vbeta and 13 Jbeta primers. Libraries were prepared by immunoSEQ multiplex PCR; TCRdb keeps only in-frame clonotypes and omits some of them. The sample shows around 100,000 clones, around 68% of them seen only once. Likely unrecorded immune exposures existed in these nominally healthy donors. The source of this sequence is a human donor in good health. The sequenced sample was PBMCs.

The CDR3 sequence is CASSYEAGWGEQYF. The CDR3 DNA reads TGTGCCAGCAGTTACGAGGCGGGATGGGGTGAGCAGTACTTC. The chain recombines TRBV6-5 with TRBJ2-7; D might be TRBD2 (6 bases). Trimming cost V 2 bases and J 7 bases, with 15 bases left between them. In germline, CDR1 is MNHEY, CDR2 SVGAGI. The CDR3 consists of 14 residues.